This TCR beta chain derives from a study of T-cell memory formation after mild COVID-19. TCRdb itself ran the 5' RACE reads through MiXCR, one entry per CDR3 protein. The sample lists more than 250,000 distinct CDR3 sequences; about 17% were seen once. The CDR3 has 13 amino acids. Germline assignment: CDR1 SEHNR and CDR2 FQNEAQ (reference sequence). V lost 0 bases and J lost 6, with 5 bases in between. This clonotype was obtained from a man aged 18 to 30 who had mild COVID-19 (a few samples of this study predate the infection). Cell type and time point are not known. Sequenced input: PBMCs or a T cell subset sorted from them (not recorded which). The genes are TRBV7-9 and TRBJ2-2, with D perhaps being TRBD1 or TRBD2 (5 bases each). The CDR3, as DNA: TGTGCCAGCAGCTTAGCGGGGGCCGGGGAGCTGTTTTTT. It translates to CASSLAGAGELFF.